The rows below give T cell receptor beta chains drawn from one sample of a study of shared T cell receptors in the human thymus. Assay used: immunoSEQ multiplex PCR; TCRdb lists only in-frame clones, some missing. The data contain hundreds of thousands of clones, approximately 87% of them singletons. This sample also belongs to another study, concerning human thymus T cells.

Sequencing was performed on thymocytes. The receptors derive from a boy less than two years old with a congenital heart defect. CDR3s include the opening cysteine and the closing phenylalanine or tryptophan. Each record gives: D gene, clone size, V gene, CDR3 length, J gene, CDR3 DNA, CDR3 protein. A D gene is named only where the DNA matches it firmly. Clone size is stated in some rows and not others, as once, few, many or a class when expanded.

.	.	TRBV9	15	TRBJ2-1	TGTGCCAGCAGCGTAGGCGTTAGGGAGGAAAATGAGCAGTTCTTC	CASSVGVREENEQFF
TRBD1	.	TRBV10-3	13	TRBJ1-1	TGTGCCATCAGGGGGACAGGGGTCGGTGAAGCTTTCTTT	CAIRGTGVGEAFF
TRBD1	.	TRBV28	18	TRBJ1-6	TGTGCCAGCAGTTCGGACAGGGCCCCTCTCTCCTATAATTCACCCCTCCACTTT	CASSSDRAPLSYNSPLHF
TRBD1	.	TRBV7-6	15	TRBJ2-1	TGTGCCAGCAGCAAGGGACAGGGGCTGGTGAATGAGCAGTTCTTC	CASSKGQGLVNEQFF
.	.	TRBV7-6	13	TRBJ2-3	TGTGCCAGCAGCTCGGGTCCCACAGATACGCAGTATTTT	CASSSGPTDTQYF
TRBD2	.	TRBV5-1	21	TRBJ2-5	TGCGCCAGCAGCTTAATCCTCGGGACTAGCGGGAGGGCCGCGATCGAAGAGACCCAGTACTTC	CASSLILGTSGRAAIEETQYF
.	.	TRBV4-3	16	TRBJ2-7	TGCGCCAGCAGCCAAGATACCAGGGGAACCTCCTACGAGCAGTACTTC	CASSQDTRGTSYEQYF
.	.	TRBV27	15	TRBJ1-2	TGTGCCAGCAGCCAACAGGGAGGGACTAACTATGGCTACACCTTC	CASSQQGGTNYGYTF
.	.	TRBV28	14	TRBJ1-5	TGTGCCAGCAGTTTACCCCACTCCAATCAGCCCCAGCATTTT	CASSLPHSNQPQHF
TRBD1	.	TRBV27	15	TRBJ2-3	TGTGCCAGCAGTTCACTAAGGACAGGGAGAGATACGCAGTATTTT	CASSSLRTGRDTQYF
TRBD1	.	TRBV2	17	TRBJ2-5	TGTGCCAGCAGTGGGTACAGGGGGGCCAAAGCTCAAGAGACCCAGTACTTC	CASSGYRGAKAQETQYF
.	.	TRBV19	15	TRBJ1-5	TGTGCCAGTACCGCACACCAGGGTTGCAATCAGCCCCAGCATTTT	CASTAHQGCNQPQHF
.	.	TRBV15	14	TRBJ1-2	TGTGCCACCAGCAGATCGACAGGTAACTATGGCTACACCTTC	CATSRSTGNYGYTF
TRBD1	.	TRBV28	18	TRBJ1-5	TGTGCCAGCAGCCCCGGGACAGGGGCCGTCGTGGGAAATCAGCCCCAGCATTTT	CASSPGTGAVVGNQPQHF
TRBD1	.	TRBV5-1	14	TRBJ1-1	TGCGCCAGCAGCTCGACAGGGGCGAGGACTGAAGCTTTCTTT	CASSSTGARTEAFF
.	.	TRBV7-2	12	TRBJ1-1	TGTGCCAGCAGCTTAGTTCGGTACCGCGCTTTCTTT	CASSLVRYRAFF
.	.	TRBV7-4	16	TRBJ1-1	TGTGCCAGCGCTACCGATCCGCTGCCACCGAACACTGAAGCTTTCTTT	CASATDPLPPNTEAFF
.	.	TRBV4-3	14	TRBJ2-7	TGCGCCAGCAGCCCCCACCAACTCCTATACGAGCAGTACTTC	CASSPHQLLYEQYF
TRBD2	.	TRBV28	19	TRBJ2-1	TGTGCCAGCAGTTCCGGGACTAGCGGGGGGGCACGTTATTACAATGAGCAGTTCTTC	CASSSGTSGGARYYNEQFF
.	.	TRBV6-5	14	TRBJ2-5	TGTGCCAGCAGCCCATTCCAGGGGTTAGAGACCCAGTACTTC	CASSPFQGLETQYF
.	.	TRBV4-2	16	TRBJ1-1	TGTGCCAGCAGCCAAGAAACTACAGACAGTGACACTGAAGCTTTCTTT	CASSQETTDSDTEAFF
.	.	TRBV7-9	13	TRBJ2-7	TGTGCCAGCAGCTTTTTTCGGTCCTACGAGCAGTACTTC	CASSFFRSYEQYF
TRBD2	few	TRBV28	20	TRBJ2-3	TGTGCCAGCAGTCTTAGGGAGGGACTAGCGGGAGGGCCTAGCACAGATACGCAGTATTTT	CASSLREGLAGGPSTDTQYF
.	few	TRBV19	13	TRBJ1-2	TGTGCAACCCGTCTGGGAGGGTCGGCTGGCTACACCTTC	CATRLGGSAGYTF
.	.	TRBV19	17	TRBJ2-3	TGTGCCAGTAGTAACCAAAGGACAGTAACTAGCACAGATACGCAGTATTTT	CASSNQRTVTSTDTQYF
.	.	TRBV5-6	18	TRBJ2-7	TGTGCCAGCAGCCTGGCTGGCAGGAGGAAGTTAGCACCCTACGAGCAGTACTTC	CASSLAGRRKLAPYEQYF
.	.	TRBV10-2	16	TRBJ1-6	TGCGCCAGCGATCCTACCGGGAGCTCCTATAATTCCCCCCTCCACTTT	CASDPTGSSYNSPLHF
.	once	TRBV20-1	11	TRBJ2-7	TGCAGTGCTAGGTTCATCTACGAGCAGTACTTC	CSARFIYEQYF
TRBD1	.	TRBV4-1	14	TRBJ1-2	TGCGCCAGCAGCCAAGACAGGGGGCTCTATGGCTACACCTTC	CASSQDRGLYGYTF
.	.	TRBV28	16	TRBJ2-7	TGTGCCAGCAGTTTATCCGGCAAAAACAGGGTCTACGAGCAGTACTTC	CASSLSGKNRVYEQYF
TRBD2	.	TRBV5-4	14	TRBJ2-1	TGTGCCAGCAGCGTGGGGCTAGCGGGATATGAGCAGTTCTTC	CASSVGLAGYEQFF
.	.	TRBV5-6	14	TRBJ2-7	TGTGCCAGCAGCTTGGTTAACAGGGCCTACGAGCAGTACTTC	CASSLVNRAYEQYF
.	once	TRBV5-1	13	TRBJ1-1	TGCGCCAGCAGCTTTTCGGCCGGGACTGAAGCTTTCTTT	CASSFSAGTEAFF
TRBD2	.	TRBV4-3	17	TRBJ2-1	TGCGCCAGCAGCCACCATACTAGCGGGGTCTCCTACAATGAGCAGTTCTTC	CASSHHTSGVSYNEQFF
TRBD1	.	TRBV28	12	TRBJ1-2	TGTGCCAGCAGCTTCCTGTACAGGGGCCCTTTCTTC	CASSFLYRGPFF
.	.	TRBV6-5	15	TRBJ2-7	TGTGCCAGCAGTTACTCTTACTCCCCCTCCTCCGAGCAGTACTTC	CASSYSYSPSSEQYF
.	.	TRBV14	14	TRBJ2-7	TGTGCCAGCAGCCCTGGACAGCTAGATTACGAGCAGTACTTC	CASSPGQLDYEQYF
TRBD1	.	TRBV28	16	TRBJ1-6	TGTGCCAGCAGTTTTCGGGGCAGGGGGAAGAATTCACCCCTCCACTTT	CASSFRGRGKNSPLHF
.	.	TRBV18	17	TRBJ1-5	TGTGCCAGCTCACCTAATCCGGGACGGAGGGGCAATCAGCCCCAGCATTTT	CASSPNPGRRGNQPQHF
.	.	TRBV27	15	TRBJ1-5	TGTGCCAGCAGGGGGAGACGGTATAGCAATCAGCCCCAGCATTTT	CASRGRRYSNQPQHF
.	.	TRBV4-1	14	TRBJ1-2	TGCGCCAGCAGCCAATCCGCGATTAACTATGGCTACACCTTC	CASSQSAINYGYTF
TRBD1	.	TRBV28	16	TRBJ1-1	TGTGCCAGCAGTTCAAGGACAGGGCTAACGAACACTGAAGCTTTCTTT	CASSSRTGLTNTEAFF
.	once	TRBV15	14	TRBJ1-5	TGTGCCACCAGCAACAGACAGACCAATCAGCCCCAGCATTTT	CATSNRQTNQPQHF
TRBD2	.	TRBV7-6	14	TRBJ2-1	TGTGCCAGCAGCGGGCCGGGACTAGCGGCTCAGCAGTTCTTC	CASSGPGLAAQQFF
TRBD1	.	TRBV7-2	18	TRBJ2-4	TGTGCCAGCAGCTCCCTTAAGACGGGACAGAGAGCCAAAAACATTCAGTACTTC	CASSSLKTGQRAKNIQYF
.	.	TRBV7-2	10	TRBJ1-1	TGTGCCAGCAGCTCCAATGAAGCTTTCTTT	CASSSNEAFF
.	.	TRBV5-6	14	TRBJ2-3	TGTGCCAGCAGCTTGATTGGAGATCCAGATACGCAGTATTTT	CASSLIGDPDTQYF
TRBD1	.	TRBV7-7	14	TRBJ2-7	TGTGCTAGCAGCCCATGGGACAGCTACTACGAGCAGTACTTC	CASSPWDSYYEQYF
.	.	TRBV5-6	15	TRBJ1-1	TGTGCCAGCAGCTTGGGGGTAAAGGCGAGGACTGAAGCTTTCTTT	CASSLGVKARTEAFF